Presented here are 14 T cell receptor beta chains from one specimen sequenced in a study of cytomegalovirus exposure and HLA in healthy donors. Use of 60 Vbeta and 13 Jbeta primers characterized the PCR. Method: immunoSEQ multiplex PCR; TCRdb's copy keeps in-frame clones and lacks some. The repertoire holds fewer than 200,000 clones, with about 79% as singletons. Sequencing was performed on PBMCs. The receptors here all came from a middle-aged man in good health and CMV-seropositive.

J is TRBJ2-3 and V is TRBV29-1, with a tentative D call TRBD2 (5 bases). V was shortened by 1 base and J by 3 bases, with 11 bases between the two germline ends. The CDR3 is 14 residues long. Germline assignment: CDR1 SQVTM and CDR2 ANQGSEA. CDR3 region: CSVEGGRETDTQYF. CDR3 in DNA: TGCAGCGTTGAAGGTGGTAGGGAGACAGATACGCAGTATTTT.

The rearrangement links TRBV28 to TRBJ2-1; D call uncertain. Trimming removed 1 base at V and 8 bases at J, with 9 bases between. The CDR3 contains 13 residues. Germline V gene data show CDR1 as MDHEN and CDR2 as SYDVKM. CDR3 residues: CASSLSPAHEQFF. DNA for the CDR3: TGTGCCAGCAGTTTATCTCCAGCGCATGAGCAGTTCTTC.

This chain joins TRBV15 and TRBJ2-6, with 7 bases aligning to TRBD2. The V segment lost 1 base and the J segment 1 base; nucleotides outside the gene matches: 1. The germline CDR1 and CDR2 sequences are LNHNV and YYDKDF (reference sequence). The CDR3 sequence is 16 residues long. CDR3 region: CATSRGGGSGANVLTF. CDR3 bases: TGTGCCACCAGCAGAGGGGGGGGGTCTGGGGCCAACGTCCTGACTTTC. Using reference TRBV15 and TRBJ2-6 for the parts outside the CDR3, the full variable domain is DAMVIQNPRYQVTQFGKPVTLSCSQTLNHNVMYWYQQKSSQAPKLLFHYYDKDFNNEADTPDNFQSRRPNTSFCFLDIRSPGLGDTAMYLCATSRGGGSGANVLTFGAGSRLTVL.

This clone has just a few counts. The chain combines TRBV27 with TRBJ1-6, with 7 bases aligning to TRBD1. The CDR3 spans 16 residues. The V and J ends lost 4 bases and 5 bases, in that order; junction bases with no gene match: 8. In germline, CDR1 is MNHEY, CDR2 SMNVEV (reference sequence). The DNA of the CDR3 is TGTGCCAGCAGTTCAACCGGGACAGAGAATAATTCACCCCTCCACTTT. Translation gives CASSSTGTENNSPLHF.

The chain recombines TRBV27 with TRBJ2-5; perhaps TRBD2 as D (5 bases). The germline CDR1 and CDR2 sequences are MNHEY and SMNVEV (reference sequence). This CDR3 is built from 14 residues. V was pared by 8 bases and J by 1 base, with 14 bases between. The CDR3 sequence is CASRPAGPQETQYF. CDR3 DNA sequence: TGTGCCAGCCGTCCCGCGGGTCCCCAAGAGACCCAGTACTTC.

This sequence joins TRBV13 and TRBJ2-4; D unresolved. The CDR3 spans 15 residues. From germline, CDR1 is PRHDT and CDR2 FYEKMQ (reference sequence). V shed 5 bases and J shed 2 bases, with 13 bases lying between them. CDR3 sequence (DNA): TGTGCCAGCAGCCCCCGAGGAGCGACCAAAAACATTCAGTACTTC. Translated: CASSPRGATKNIQYF.

The chain carries TRBV5-1 and TRBJ2-1; TRBD1 aligns across 9 bases. The CDR3 is made up of 16 amino acids. Germline assignment: CDR1 SGHRS and CDR2 YFSETQ. J was trimmed by 7 bases and V by 7 bases; bases with no gene match: 15. CDR3 bases: TGCGCCAGCTTCTTCTTTACAGGGGGCCTTCAGAATGAGCAGTTCTTC. Amino acids: CASFFFTGGLQNEQFF.

This clone occurred once. CDR3 nucleotides: TGTGCCAGCAGCCATTCAGGGACTAGCGGTATTGGTGAGCAGTTCTTC. Translating it yields CASSHSGTSGIGEQFF. V is TRBV11-1 and J is TRBJ2-1; 11 nucleotides align to TRBD2. Germline V gene sequence: CDR1 SGHAT, CDR2 FQDESV (reference sequence). The CDR3 spans 16 residues. Losses at the gene ends were 5 bases for V and 9 bases for J; bases not matched to a gene: 12.

The chain joins TRBV12-5 to TRBJ2-1; TRBD2 is a possible D gene (5 bases). The V gene's germline CDR1 is LGHNT and CDR2 FRNRAP. The CDR3 runs 16 residues. The V end lost 6 bases, the J end lost 0 bases, and 15 bases lay between the germline ends. CDR3 in amino acids: CASGSVSGYSYNEQFF. As DNA, the CDR3 is TGTGCTAGTGGCTCGGTGAGCGGATACTCCTACAATGAGCAGTTCTTC.

The V gene is TRBV6-6, the J gene TRBJ2-2, with no clear D. Germline V gene sequence: CDR1 MNHNY, CDR2 SVGAGI (reference sequence). There are 15 residues in the CDR3. The V gene lost 2 bases and the J gene lost 5 bases, with 12 bases spanning the gap. DNA for the CDR3: TGTGCCAGCAGTTACACGGCAGGTTTAACCGGGGAGCTGTTTTTT. Translated: CASSYTAGLTGELFF.

The V and J genes are TRBV19 and TRBJ2-7; 8 bases agree with TRBD2. V lost 7 bases and J lost 7; bases outside the gene matches: 12. CDR1 and CDR2 (germline): LNHDA, SQIVND (reference sequence). The CDR3 totals 14 residues. The CDR3 nucleotides read TGTGCCAGTAACGATGCGGGACTAGAATATGAGCAGTACTTC. It is translated as CASNDAGLEYEQYF.

As for this clone: A junction end diverges from the germline sequence, so it may reflect a read error. V and J are TRBV2 and TRBJ2-6, with D possibly TRBD1 on 5 matching bases. The CDR3 spans 15 residues. The germline V gene has CDR1 SNHLY and CDR2 FYNNEI. The CDR3, as DNA: TGTGCCAGCAGTTTACGCGCTTCTGGGGCCAACGGCCTGACTTTC. Amino acids: CASSLRASGANGLTF.

The chain joins TRBV7-2 to TRBJ2-1; 7 nucleotides match TRBD2. The length of the CDR3 is 14 residues. CDR1 is SGHTA, CDR2 FQGNSA, per germline. Unmatched junction bases numbered 1, after V lost 0 bases and J lost 5 bases. The CDR3 reads CASSLALADNEQFF. For the CDR3, the DNA is TGTGCCAGCAGCTTAGCCCTAGCGGACAATGAGCAGTTCTTC.

The V and J genes are TRBV11-2 and TRBJ2-1; 10 positions agree with TRBD2. The germline CDR1 and CDR2 sequences are SGHAT and FQNNGV. The CDR3 is 17 residues long. J was trimmed by 4 bases and V by 2 bases; bases with no gene match: 8. CDR3 loop: CASSLTLLAGVYNEQFF. In nucleotides, the CDR3 is TGTGCCAGCAGCTTAACCCTGCTAGCGGGAGTTTACAATGAGCAGTTCTTC.